The clone carrying this T cell receptor beta chain was counted many times. Its antigen is not identified. The TCRbeta library incorporated unique molecular identifiers. TCRdb re-called the PCR reads with MiXCR, one entry per CDR3 protein. The sample holds approximately 300,000 distinct CDR3 sequences, around 10% seen once. The sample is drawn from a study of T-cell reconstitution after alpha-beta-depleted transplantation in children. Study results and limitations: Several hundred expanded graft clones reportedly supplied alpha-beta T cells about two months after transplant. Recipient T cells and thymic progenitors that survived gave rise to the high TCRbeta diversity observed at day 60 in some patients.

CDR3 size: 15 residues. The J segment lost 4 bases and the V segment lost 3 bases, leaving 7 bases of the junction unmatched. Germline-derived CDR1 and CDR2 are MDHEN and SYDVKM. The sample consisted of PBMCs, taken before TCRalphabeta/CD19-depleted stem cell transplant. The source of this sequence is a boy under three years old with acute myeloid leukemia, due to receive a stem cell transplant. The chain has TRBV28 and TRBJ1-2, with 8 bases fitting TRBD1. The CDR3 here is CASSFRQGILYGYTF. CDR3 in DNA: TGTGCCAGCAGTTTTCGACAGGGGATACTCTATGGCTACACCTTC.